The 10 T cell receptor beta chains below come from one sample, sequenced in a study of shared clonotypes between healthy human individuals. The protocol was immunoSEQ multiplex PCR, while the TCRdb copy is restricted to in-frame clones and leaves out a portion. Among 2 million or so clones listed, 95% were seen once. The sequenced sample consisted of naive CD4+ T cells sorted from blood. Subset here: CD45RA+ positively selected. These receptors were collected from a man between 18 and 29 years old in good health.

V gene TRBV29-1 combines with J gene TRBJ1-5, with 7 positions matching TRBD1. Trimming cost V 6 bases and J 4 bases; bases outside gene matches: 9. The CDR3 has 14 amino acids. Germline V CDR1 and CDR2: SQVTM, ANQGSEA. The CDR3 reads CSVRTGGSNQPQHF. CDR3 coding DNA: TGCAGCGTGAGGACAGGTGGCTCGAATCAGCCCCAGCATTTT.

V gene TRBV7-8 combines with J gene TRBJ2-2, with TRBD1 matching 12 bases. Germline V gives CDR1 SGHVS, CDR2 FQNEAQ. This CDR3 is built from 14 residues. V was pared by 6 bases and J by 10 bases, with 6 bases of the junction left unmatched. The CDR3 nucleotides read TGTGCCAGCAGTGCCGGGACAGGGGGCGAGGAGCTGTTTTTT. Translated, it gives CASSAGTGGEELFF.

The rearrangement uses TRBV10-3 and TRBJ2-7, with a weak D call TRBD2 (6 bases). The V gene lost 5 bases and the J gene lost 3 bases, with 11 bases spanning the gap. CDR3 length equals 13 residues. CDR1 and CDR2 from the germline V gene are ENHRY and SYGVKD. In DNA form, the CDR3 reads TGTGCCATCAGTAATAGCGGCTACTACGAGCAGTACTTC. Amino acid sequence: CAISNSGYYEQYF.

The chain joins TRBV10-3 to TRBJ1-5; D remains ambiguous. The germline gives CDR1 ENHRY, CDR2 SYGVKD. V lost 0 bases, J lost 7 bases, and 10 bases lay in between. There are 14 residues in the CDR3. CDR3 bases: TGTGCCATCAGTGAGTCGATGGGCGAGCAGCCCCAGCATTTT. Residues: CAISESMGEQPQHF.

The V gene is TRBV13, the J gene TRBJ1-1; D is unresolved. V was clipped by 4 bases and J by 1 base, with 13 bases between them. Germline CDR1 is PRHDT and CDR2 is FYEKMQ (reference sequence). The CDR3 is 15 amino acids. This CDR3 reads CASSSSLSGNTEAFF. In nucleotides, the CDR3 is TGTGCCAGCAGCTCCTCGTTATCTGGGAACACTGAAGCTTTCTTT.

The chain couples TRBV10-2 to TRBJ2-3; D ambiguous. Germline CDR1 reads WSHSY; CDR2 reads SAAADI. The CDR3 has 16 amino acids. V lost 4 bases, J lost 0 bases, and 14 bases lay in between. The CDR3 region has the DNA TGCGCCAGCAGTGTAGGCAGAGCCCCAAGCACAGATACGCAGTATTTT. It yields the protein CASSVGRAPSTDTQYF.

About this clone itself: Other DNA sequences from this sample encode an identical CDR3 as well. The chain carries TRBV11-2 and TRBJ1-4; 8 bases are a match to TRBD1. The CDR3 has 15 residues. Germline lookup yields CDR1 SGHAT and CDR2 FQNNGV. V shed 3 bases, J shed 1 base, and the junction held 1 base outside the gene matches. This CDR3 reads CASSFGQGTNEKLFF. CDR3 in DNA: TGTGCCAGCAGCTTCGGACAGGGAACTAATGAAAAACTGTTTTTT.

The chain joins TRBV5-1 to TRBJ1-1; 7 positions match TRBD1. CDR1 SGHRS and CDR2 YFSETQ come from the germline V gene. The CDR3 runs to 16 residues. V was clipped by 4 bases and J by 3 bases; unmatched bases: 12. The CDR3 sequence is CASSATGVKGDTEAFF. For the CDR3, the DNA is TGCGCCAGCAGCGCAACAGGGGTCAAGGGGGACACTGAAGCTTTCTTT.

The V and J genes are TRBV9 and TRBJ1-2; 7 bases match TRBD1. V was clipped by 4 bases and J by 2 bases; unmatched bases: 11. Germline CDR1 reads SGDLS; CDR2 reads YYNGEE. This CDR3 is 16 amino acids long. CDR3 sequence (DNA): TGTGCCAGCAGCTATCAGGGAAAACAGGGGAACTATGGCTACACCTTC. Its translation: CASSYQGKQGNYGYTF. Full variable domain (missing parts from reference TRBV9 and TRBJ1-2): DSGVTQTPKHLITATGQRVTLRCSPRSGDLSVYWYQQSLDQGLQFLIQYYNGEERAKGNILERFSAQQFPDLHSELNLSSLELGDSALYFCASSYQGKQGNYGYTFGSGTRLTVV.

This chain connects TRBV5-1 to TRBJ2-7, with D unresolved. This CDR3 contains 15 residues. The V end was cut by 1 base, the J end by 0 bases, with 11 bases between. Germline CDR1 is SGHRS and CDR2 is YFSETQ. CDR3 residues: CASSLSLRYSYEQYF. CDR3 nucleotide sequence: TGCGCCAGCAGCTTGTCCCTTCGATACTCCTACGAGCAGTACTTC. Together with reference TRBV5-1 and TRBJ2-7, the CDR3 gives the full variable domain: KAGVTQTPRYLIKTRGQQVTLSCSPISGHRSVSWYQQTPGQGLQFLFEYFSETQRNKGNFPGRFSGRQFSNSRSEMNVSTLELGDSALYLCASSLSLRYSYEQYFGPGTRLTVT.